These 26 T cell receptor beta chains were all obtained from the same sample, sequenced in a study of CD8 T cells in ankylosing spondylitis. TCRdb itself ran the 5' RACE reads through MiXCR, one entry per CDR3 protein. The table lists over 150,000 distinct CDR3 sequences, around 13% of them singletons, with approximately 15% in the top ten. The sequencing sample was made of blood, either unsorted or a sorted T cell fraction (not recorded which). The receptors originated from a male donor with ankylosing spondylitis or in good health (not recorded which).

This clonotype was counted a few times. This rearrangement joins TRBV29-1 to TRBJ2-3; no clear D. Trimming took 4 bases from V and 0 from J, leaving 14 bases between them. Germline-derived CDR1 and CDR2 are SQVTM and ANQGSEA. This CDR3 is 15 amino acids long. In DNA form, the CDR3 reads TGCAGCGTTGTGGTAATTGGGTCTAGCACAGATACGCAGTATTTT. Protein sequence: CSVVVIGSSTDTQYF.

This clonotype came up a few times. The chain is built from TRBV29-1 and TRBJ1-1; 7 positions match TRBD1. Trimming removed 2 bases from V and 8 bases from J; junction bases left unmatched: 2. Germline-derived CDR1 and CDR2 are SQVTM and ANQGSEA. The CDR3 loop spans 11 amino acids. The CDR3 DNA follows: TGCAGCGTTGAACAGGGGGGCGAAGCTTTCTTT. Encoded protein: CSVEQGGEAFF.

The V and J genes are TRBV21-1 and TRBJ2-1; the D call in the table, TRBD2, was not verified against the DNA. TRBV21-1 represents a pseudogene. The CDR3 runs to 16 residues. The CDR3 DNA reads as TGTGCCAGCAGCCTAAGCGGGGGACTAGCGGTACTCGAGCAGTTCTTC. Protein product: CASSLSGGLAVLEQFF.

This clonotype was observed a handful of times. The rearrangement links TRBV9 to TRBJ2-1; TRBD1 matches 9 bases. The CDR3 is 14 amino acids. Germline V lookup: CDR1 SGDLS, CDR2 YYNGEE. Trimming removed 8 bases from V and 8 bases from J; junction bases left unmatched: 11. CDR3: CASTSGTGFDEQFF. DNA of the CDR3: TGTGCCAGTACCTCGGGGACAGGGTTCGATGAGCAGTTCTTC.

This clonotype was detected only a few times. The chain recombines TRBV7-9 with TRBJ2-3; the match to TRBD2 covers 11 bases. Germline CDR1 is SEHNR and CDR2 is FQNEAQ (reference sequence). The trim removed 2 bases at V and 8 bases at J, leaving 3 bases unmatched. The CDR3 length is 14 residues. CDR3 loop: CASSLPTSGITQYF. In DNA, the CDR3 is TGTGCCAGCAGCTTACCGACTAGCGGGATTACGCAGTATTTT.

This clonotype was detected a few times. This chain joins TRBV20-1 and TRBJ2-7, with D perhaps matching TRBD1 (5 bases). The V end was cut by 3 bases, the J end by 3 bases, with 12 bases between. The CDR3 has 13 amino acids. The V gene's germline CDR1 is DFQATT and CDR2 SNEGSKA (reference sequence). This CDR3 is CSARGRPYYEQYF. The CDR3 DNA sequence: TGCAGTGCTAGGGGGCGCCCATACTACGAGCAGTACTTC.

This clonotype came up a few times. The rearrangement joins TRBV6-5 to TRBJ2-5; no firm D call. The CDR3 totals 13 residues. V gave up 2 bases and J gave up 4 bases, with 8 bases separating them. Germline V CDR1 and CDR2: MNHEY, SVGAGI. The CDR3 spells CASSYTRLETQYF. The CDR3 DNA sequence: TGTGCCAGCAGTTACACGCGATTAGAGACCCAGTACTTC.

This clonotype was counted a few times. V usage is TRBV7-9 and J usage is TRBJ2-1; D is perhaps TRBD2 (6 bases). Germline CDR1 and CDR2: SEHNR and FQNEAQ (reference sequence). CDR3 length equals 16 residues. Trimming pared 5 bases from V and 1 base from J, leaving 15 bases between. CDR3 in DNA: TGTGCCAGCAGCCTCCCCCCGGGAGAGTCCTACAATGAGCAGTTCTTC. Residues: CASSLPPGESYNEQFF.

This clonotype was picked up many times. The J gene is TRBJ2-7, the V gene TRBV7-9, with D possibly TRBD1 on 6 matching bases. V gave up 0 bases and J gave up 2 bases, with 11 bases separating them. This CDR3 comprises 15 residues. Germline CDR1 SEHNR, CDR2 FQNEAQ (reference sequence). The CDR3 DNA reads TGTGCCAGCAGCTTAGCCCGGGACACCACCTACGAGCAGTACTTC. Translated: CASSLARDTTYEQYF.

This clonotype was recorded a few times. This chain uses TRBV12-3 or TRBV12-4 with TRBJ2-2; the D is unclear. The CDR3 contains 14 residues. Trimming removed 8 bases from V and 3 bases from J, with 13 bases in between. The CDR3 protein is CASRSPRYTGELFF. The DNA for the CDR3 is TGTGCCAGCCGGAGCCCAAGGTACACCGGGGAGCTGTTTTTT.

The rearrangement links TRBV11-2 to TRBJ2-1, with TRBD2 identical over 8 bases. Trimming removed 3 bases from V and 4 bases from J; junction bases left unmatched: 14. This CDR3 is 18 amino acids long. Germline V gene lookup returns CDR1 SGHAT and CDR2 FQNNGV. The CDR3, as DNA: TGTGCCAGCAGCTTTCACTCGTCCACTAGCGGCCAGTACAATGAGCAGTTCTTC. It codes for CASSFHSSTSGQYNEQFF.

This chain joins TRBV5-4 and TRBJ2-1; D unclear. The CDR3 extends over 15 amino acids. V lost 2 bases and J 4 bases, leaving 13 bases between the germline ends. Germline values: CDR1 SGHNT, CDR2 YYREEE (reference sequence). The CDR3 DNA reads TGTGCCAGCAGCTTTGGACCCCCGTTGTACAATGAGCAGTTCTTC. Protein sequence: CASSFGPPLYNEQFF.

The chain uses TRBV4-1 and TRBJ1-1; D gene uncertain. Trimming took off 3 bases at V and 1 base at J, with 9 bases between the two ends. This CDR3 region has 14 residues. CDR1 and CDR2 (germline): MGHRA, YSYEKL. The DNA of the CDR3 is TGCGCCAGCAGCCAGTATGAGGGGAACACTGAAGCTTTCTTT. Translating it yields CASSQYEGNTEAFF.

The chain uses TRBV4-1 and TRBJ2-3; D is ambiguous. Germline V gene sequence: CDR1 MGHRA, CDR2 YSYEKL. Trimming left V 2 bases short and J 0 bases short, with 9 bases between. CDR3 size: 15 residues. The CDR3 is CASSQSRISTDTQYF. CDR3 bases: TGCGCCAGCAGCCAATCCAGAATTAGCACAGATACGCAGTATTTT.

Many counts were recorded for this clonotype. This chain uses TRBV6-4 with TRBJ1-5; D is possibly TRBD1 (5 bases). Germline CDR1 MRHNA, CDR2 SNTAGT. The CDR3 spans 14 residues. V was clipped by 3 bases and J by 2 bases, with 8 bases between them. CDR3 in amino acids: CASSEGGGNQPQHF. CDR3 nucleotide sequence: TGTGCCAGCAGTGAGGGGGGGGGCAATCAGCCCCAGCATTTT.

The chain uses TRBV2 and TRBJ2-7; 7 positions agree with TRBD1. This CDR3 has 11 residues. Germline V gene lookup returns CDR1 SNHLY and CDR2 FYNNEI. The ends lost 7 bases at V and 7 bases at J; junction bases unmatched: 4. The CDR3 region has the DNA TGTGCCAGCAAGAAGGGGGCGGAGCAGTACTTC. Amino acids: CASKKGAEQYF.

This clonotype was picked up many times. This chain links TRBV4-1 with TRBJ2-7; possible D gene TRBD1, 6 bases. The CDR3 covers 14 residues. Germline-derived CDR1 and CDR2 are MGHRA and YSYEKL. V dropped 2 bases and J dropped 3 bases, with 11 bases sitting between them. CDR3 sequence (DNA): TGCGCCAGCAGCCAATCCCAGACAGGCTACGAGCAGTACTTC. Its translation: CASSQSQTGYEQYF.

Only a few counts were recorded for this clonotype. V gene TRBV2 combines with J gene TRBJ1-1; weak D call: TRBD1 (6 bases). This CDR3 is 12 amino acids long. Germline V gene data show CDR1 as SNHLY and CDR2 as FYNNEI. Trimming shortened V by 7 bases and J by 10 bases, and 16 bases separated the two germline ends. The CDR3 bases are TGTGCCAGCATGAAAGGGGGTCTAGGAGCTTTCTTT. Protein product: CASMKGGLGAFF.

This clonotype was found many times. The chain couples TRBV9 to TRBJ1-2, with a weak D call TRBD1 (5 bases). Trimming removed 0 bases at V and 4 bases at J, with 13 bases between. Germline V gene lookup returns CDR1 SGDLS and CDR2 YYNGEE. CDR3 length: 15 amino acids. The CDR3 nucleotides are TGTGCCAGCAGCGTAGGGGCTCCTGGGGCCTATGGCTACACCTTC. Its translation is CASSVGAPGAYGYTF.

This sequence joins TRBV6-1 and TRBJ1-5; 9 nucleotides match TRBD1. This CDR3 spans 15 amino acids. After removal of 5 bases from V and 4 bases from J, the junction contained 6 bases not matched to a gene. Germline V gene lookup returns CDR1 MNHNS and CDR2 SASEGT. The CDR3 nucleotides are TGTGCCAGCAGTCCGTCGGGACAGGGAAATCAGCCCCAGCATTTT. It codes for CASSPSGQGNQPQHF.

The chain joins TRBV9 to TRBJ1-1, with D maybe TRBD1 (6 bases). The V end was cut by 2 bases, the J end by 0 bases, with 11 bases between. The germline V gene has CDR1 SGDLS and CDR2 YYNGEE. The CDR3 covers 15 residues. The CDR3 reads CASSVGQPMNTEAFF. The DNA of the CDR3 is TGTGCCAGCAGCGTCGGACAGCCCATGAACACTGAAGCTTTCTTT.

The V gene is TRBV9, the J gene TRBJ2-5, with TRBD2 identical over 11 bases. This CDR3 has 14 amino acids. The V gene's germline CDR1 is SGDLS and CDR2 YYNGEE. With V trimmed by 2 bases and J by 4 bases, 1 base remained unmatched. CDR3 sequence reads: CASSVSGRGETQYF. CDR3 nucleotides: TGTGCCAGCAGCGTTAGCGGGAGGGGAGAGACCCAGTACTTC.

This clonotype was counted only a few times. The chain is built from TRBV20-1 and TRBJ1-6; possibly TRBD1 for D (6 bases). The CDR3 sequence is 20 residues long. Germline V lookup: CDR1 DFQATT, CDR2 SNEGSKA (reference sequence). Trimming removed 3 bases from V and 2 bases from J, with 26 bases in between. The CDR3: CSARSRGLQGKEAYNSPLHF. The CDR3 DNA reads TGCAGTGCTAGGAGTAGGGGTTTGCAGGGGAAGGAAGCCTATAATTCACCCCTCCACTTT.

This clonotype was counted a few times. The rearrangement joins TRBV6-1 to TRBJ1-1; maybe TRBD1 (5 bases). Germline V gives CDR1 MNHNS, CDR2 SASEGT. The CDR3 consists of 15 residues. V lost 6 bases and J lost 2, with 16 bases in between. The CDR3 bases are TGTGCCAGCAGCGCCTCCGGGACGGGCAACACTGAAGCTTTCTTT. The encoded protein is CASSASGTGNTEAFF.

The CDR3 region has the DNA TGCAGTCCCTGGAGGCATATGAACACTGAAGCTTTCTTT. This translates into CSPWRHMNTEAFF. This rearrangement joins TRBV20-1 to TRBJ1-1; D unresolved. Between the trimmed V and J ends, which lost 8 bases and 0 bases, there was a span of 13 bases. CDR1 and CDR2 (germline): DFQATT, SNEGSKA (reference sequence). This CDR3 contains 13 residues.

The table lists this clonotype with a few counts. The chain links TRBV2 to TRBJ1-2; D not resolved. The V gene lost 3 bases and the J gene lost 5 bases, with 7 bases spanning the gap. The CDR3 is made up of 12 amino acids. Germline V gives CDR1 SNHLY, CDR2 FYNNEI. CDR3 amino acids: CASSDWIYGYTF. The DNA of the CDR3 is TGTGCCAGCAGTGATTGGATTTATGGCTACACCTTC.